These 18 T cell receptor beta chains share one sample of origin, sequenced in a study of CD8+CD57+ T cells in acquired aplastic anemia. Genomic DNA templated the TCR beta VDJ and CDR3 profiling. TCRdb called the reads again in MiXCR, with one record for every CDR3 protein. The table records tens of thousands of distinct CDR3 sequences, 75% to 85% of them present only once. Material for sequencing was sorted CD4+, CD8+, or CD8+CD57+ T cells (not recorded which) from PBMCs. These receptors were taken from a human donor in good health, serving as a control.

This chain uses TRBV25-1 with TRBJ1-1; tentative D call: TRBD1 (6 bases). CDR3 length: 15 residues. CDR1 is MGHDK, CDR2 SYGVNS, per germline. Deletions cut 1 base from V and 2 bases from J, with 11 bases between. CDR3 residues: CASSELQGSNTEAFF. The CDR3 DNA reads TGTGCCAGCAGTGAATTACAGGGCAGCAACACTGAAGCTTTCTTT.

This chain joins TRBV10-3 and TRBJ1-2, with 7 bases matching TRBD1. The germline CDR1 and CDR2 sequences are ENHRY and SYGVKD. CDR3 length: 13 amino acids. V was clipped by 6 bases and J by 3 bases; unmatched bases: 4. DNA for the CDR3: TGTGCCATCAGCGCCGGGACAGACTATGGCTACACCTTC. Translating it yields CAISAGTDYGYTF.

The rearrangement uses TRBV9 and TRBJ1-1; D is unresolved. The CDR3 totals 13 residues. With 4 bases removed from V and 1 base from J, the gap between germline ends came to 8 bases. Germline V gene lookup returns CDR1 SGDLS and CDR2 YYNGEE. CDR3 amino acids: CASSRTTNTEAFF. The CDR3 DNA reads as TGTGCCAGCAGCAGGACGACGAACACTGAAGCTTTCTTT.

The V gene is TRBV13, the J gene TRBJ2-7, with 11 positions matching TRBD1. CDR3 length equals 14 residues. The V segment lost 5 bases and the J segment 5 bases; nucleotides outside the gene matches: 5. Germline CDR1 PRHDT, CDR2 FYEKMQ (reference sequence). The CDR3 here is CASSLGTGGDEQYF. CDR3 sequence (DNA): TGTGCCAGCAGCCTCGGGACAGGGGGAGACGAGCAGTACTTC.

The V and J genes are TRBV28 and TRBJ1-3; D is perhaps TRBD1 (5 bases). The germline gives CDR1 MDHEN, CDR2 SYDVKM. The CDR3 sequence is 13 residues long. Trimming cost V 6 bases and J 3 bases, with 9 bases left between them. CDR3 region: CASRRGGGNTIYF. The CDR3 region has the DNA TGTGCCAGCAGGAGGGGCGGTGGAAACACCATATATTTT.

A single count supports this clonotype. This chain joins TRBV9 and TRBJ1-5; TRBD1 is a possible D gene (6 bases). Trimming took 0 bases from V and 3 from J, leaving 10 bases between them. CDR1 is SGDLS, CDR2 YYNGEE, per germline. This CDR3 spans 15 amino acids. The DNA for the CDR3 is TGTGCCAGCAGCGTAGAGGCAGGGGCCAATCAGCCCCAGCATTTT. Translating it yields CASSVEAGANQPQHF. Combining the CDR3 with reference TRBV9 and TRBJ1-5 gives the whole variable domain DSGVTQTPKHLITATGQRVTLRCSPRSGDLSVYWYQQSLDQGLQFLIQYYNGEERAKGNILERFSAQQFPDLHSELNLSSLELGDSALYFCASSVEAGANQPQHFGDGTRLSIL.

About this clonotype itself: An end of the junction does not agree with germline; a read error may underlie this. This chain connects TRBV7-2 to TRBJ2-5, with TRBD2 as a possible D gene (6 bases). The germline gives CDR1 SGHTA, CDR2 FQGNSA. The CDR3 runs to 14 residues. The CDR3 here is CASSLVGGQETQYF. The DNA for the CDR3 is TGTGCCAGCAGTTTAGTGGGGGGCCAAGAGACCCAGTACTTC.

V gene TRBV10-2 combines with J gene TRBJ1-2, with 10 bases aligning to TRBD1. CDR3 size: 14 residues. The germline gives CDR1 WSHSY, CDR2 SAAADI. After removal of 5 bases from V and 6 bases from J, the junction contained 6 bases not matched to a gene. Here the CDR3 reads CASSMTGGFHGYTF. In DNA, the CDR3 is TGCGCCAGCAGTATGACAGGGGGCTTCCATGGCTACACCTTC.

This clonotype occurred many times. The chain links TRBV27 to TRBJ2-1; TRBD2 agrees at 11 bases. The CDR3 sequence is 17 residues long. Losses at the gene ends were 2 bases for V and 9 bases for J; bases not matched to a gene: 12. Germline V lookup: CDR1 MNHEY, CDR2 SMNVEV (reference sequence). The CDR3 sequence is CASSLTLAGGLASEQFF. In DNA, the CDR3 is TGTGCCAGCAGTTTAACCCTAGCGGGGGGTTTAGCTAGTGAGCAGTTCTTC.

The chain couples TRBV12-5 to TRBJ2-2; D remains unclear. Deletions cut 9 bases from V and 0 bases from J, with 11 bases between. In germline, CDR1 is LGHNT, CDR2 FRNRAP. There are 14 residues in the CDR3. For the CDR3, the DNA is TGTGCTAGCATTGGAACGGCGAACACCGGGGAGCTGTTTTTT. Translating it yields CASIGTANTGELFF.

This clonotype has only a few counts. The CDR3 bases are TGTGCCACCAGCCCCCGACTAGCGGGAGCCACCTACGAGCAGTACTTC. It translates to CATSPRLAGATYEQYF. The V and J genes are TRBV15 and TRBJ2-7; 12 bases are a match to TRBD2. Germline lookup yields CDR1 LNHNV and CDR2 YYDKDF (reference sequence). The CDR3 is 16 residues long. Trimming at V came to 5 bases and at J to 2 bases, leaving 7 bases not matched to a gene.

V and J are TRBV20-1 and TRBJ1-4; tentative D call: TRBD1 (5 bases). CDR1 is DFQATT, CDR2 SNEGSKA, per germline (reference sequence). The germline V and J ends were trimmed by 4 bases and 7 bases, with 13 bases remaining between them. This CDR3 has 13 amino acids. The CDR3 sequence is CSAKNAQGEKLFF. The CDR3 coding sequence is TGCAGTGCTAAGAACGCCCAGGGTGAAAAACTGTTTTTT.

V and J are TRBV19 and TRBJ1-2; possibly TRBD1 for D (6 bases). CDR3 size: 13 residues. Trimming took 7 bases from V and 2 from J, leaving 11 bases between them. Germline CDR1 reads LNHDA; CDR2 reads SQIVND (reference sequence). CDR3 DNA: TGTGCCAGTACCCGGGGGCAGAACTATGGCTACACCTTC. It codes for CASTRGQNYGYTF.

This clonotype turned up a few times. The chain recombines TRBV2 with TRBJ2-7; D might be TRBD1 (6 bases). CDR3 length: 15 amino acids. Trimming shortened V by 4 bases and J by 6 bases, and 19 bases separated the two germline ends. Germline V gene lookup returns CDR1 SNHLY and CDR2 FYNNEI. The CDR3 loop is CASSAGDIVGIEQYF. CDR3 nucleotides: TGTGCCAGCAGTGCCGGGGACATTGTAGGAATCGAGCAGTACTTC.

V is TRBV2 and J is TRBJ1-2; possible D gene TRBD1, 5 bases. Trimming took off 1 base at V and 4 bases at J, with 16 bases between the two ends. The CDR3 is 16 amino acids. The germline V gene has CDR1 SNHLY and CDR2 FYNNEI. CDR3 coding DNA: TGTGCCAGCAGTGAAGTCACTCCGGGGCAGTCCTATGGCTACACCTTC. Protein sequence: CASSEVTPGQSYGYTF. The whole variable domain, remainder taken from reference TRBV2 and TRBJ1-2, is EPEVTQTPSHQVTQMGQEVILRCVPISNHLYFYWYRQILGQKVEFLVSFYNNEISEKSEIFDDQFSVERPDGSNFTLKIRSTKLEDSAMYFCASSEVTPGQSYGYTFGSGTRLTVV.

The chain links TRBV15 to TRBJ1-1; D not resolved. From germline, CDR1 is LNHNV and CDR2 YYDKDF (reference sequence). Trimming pared 1 base from V and 11 bases from J, leaving 11 bases between. This CDR3 has 12 amino acids. CDR3 DNA sequence: TGTGCCACCAGCAGAGTTGGTTCCGTGGCTTTCTTT. Protein: CATSRVGSVAFF. The whole variable domain, remainder taken from reference TRBV15 and TRBJ1-1, is DAMVIQNPRYQVTQFGKPVTLSCSQTLNHNVMYWYQQKSSQAPKLLFHYYDKDFNNEADTPDNFQSRRPNTSFCFLDIRSPGLGDTAMYLCATSRVGSVAFFGQGTRLTVV.

The sample holds a few counts of this clonotype. The rearrangement links TRBV29-1 to TRBJ1-1; TRBD1 might be the D (5 bases). The CDR3 contains 13 residues. V was cut by 7 bases and J by 11 bases, with 23 bases left in between. Germline V gene data show CDR1 as SQVTM and CDR2 as ANQGSEA. The CDR3, as DNA: TGCAGCGCCCAACCAGACGGGACGGCGTGGGCTTTCTTT. Translating it yields CSAQPDGTAWAFF.

The rearrangement links TRBV20-1 to TRBJ2-3; D perhaps matches TRBD2 (6 bases). The CDR3 covers 16 residues. Germline assignment: CDR1 DFQATT and CDR2 SNEGSKA (reference sequence). Trimming pared 0 bases from V and 2 bases from J, leaving 15 bases between. In DNA, the CDR3 is TGCAGTGCTAGAGATCCGGGGCGGGAAAACACAGATACGCAGTATTTT. Amino acids: CSARDPGRENTDTQYF.